A selection of T cell receptor beta chains follows, all from one sample in a study of T cell changes during pregnancy in multiple sclerosis. Sequencing used immunoSEQ multiplex PCR; TCRdb keeps in-frame clones, though not all of them. The sample yields about 110,000 clones, about nine tenths seen once. Sequencing used peripheral blood, obtained in the third trimester of pregnancy. All receptors derive from a female donor in good health, enrolled as a control in a pregnancy study. CDR3s include the opening cysteine and the closing phenylalanine or tryptophan. D genes are given only for firm matches. Clone size, where shown, is once, few, many, or a class for clones that have expanded.

J: TRBJ1-5
size: NA
V: TRBV7-2
D: NA
CDR3: CASSYRQDQPQHF
DNA: TGTGCCAGCAGCTATAGACAAGATCAGCCCCAGCATTTT

J: TRBJ2-5
size: NA
V: TRBV30
D: NA
CDR3: CAWSLGGGKKTQYF
DNA: TGTGCCTGGAGTTTAGGGGGGGGCAAGAAGACCCAGTACTTC

J: TRBJ1-1
size: NA
V: TRBV19
D: TRBD1
CDR3: CASSKDRGWNAEAFF
DNA: TGTGCCAGTAGTAAAGACAGGGGATGGAACGCTGAAGCTTTCTTT

J: TRBJ1-1
size: NA
V: TRBV7-2
D: NA
CDR3: CASSPPLDRMNTEAFF
DNA: TGTGCCAGCAGCCCTCCTCTAGACAGAATGAACACTGAAGCTTTCTTT

J: TRBJ1-2
size: NA
V: TRBV19
D: TRBD1
CDR3: CASSTQATGDYGYTF
DNA: TGTGCCAGTAGTACCCAGGCCACAGGGGACTATGGCTACACCTTC

J: TRBJ2-1
size: once
V: TRBV5-1
D: TRBD1
CDR3: CASSLDGTAVGEQFF
DNA: TGCGCCAGCAGCTTGGACGGGACAGCCGTGGGAGAGCAGTTCTTC

J: TRBJ1-3
size: NA
V: TRBV6-5
D: NA
CDR3: CASSYTSGNTIYF
DNA: TGTGCCAGCAGTTACACATCTGGAAACACCATATATTTT

J: TRBJ1-6
size: NA
V: TRBV6-5
D: NA
CDR3: CASSAQDSVNSPLHF
DNA: TGTGCCAGCTCCGCCCAGGACAGCGTTAATTCACCCCTCCACTTT

J: TRBJ2-7
size: NA
V: TRBV5-1
D: NA
CDR3: CATSLLQGAYEQYF
DNA: TGCGCCACCTCCCTCCTCCAAGGGGCCTACGAGCAGTACTTC

J: TRBJ1-4
size: NA
V: TRBV9
D: NA
CDR3: CASSVGPVGVNEKLFF
DNA: TGTGCCAGCAGCGTGGGTCCAGTCGGGGTGAATGAAAAACTGTTTTTT

J: TRBJ2-5
size: NA
V: TRBV5-1
D: NA
CDR3: CASSLVAQETQYF
DNA: TGCGCCAGCAGCTTGGTAGCACAAGAGACCCAGTACTTC

J: TRBJ2-2
size: NA
V: TRBV12-5
D: NA
CDR3: CASGPRLRGELFF
DNA: TGTGCTAGTGGTCCCAGGCTTAGGGGGGAGCTGTTTTTT

J: TRBJ1-1
size: NA
V: TRBV6-5
D: TRBD1
CDR3: CASSPTGADTEAFF
DNA: TGTGCCAGCAGTCCGACAGGGGCGGACACTGAAGCTTTCTTT

J: TRBJ2-1
size: few
V: TRBV5-4
D: TRBD2
CDR3: CASSWGDGGGVRNEQFF
DNA: TGTGCCAGCAGCTGGGGCGACGGCGGGGGGGTTAGGAATGAGCAGTTCTTC

J: TRBJ1-6
size: NA
V: TRBV5-6
D: NA
CDR3: CASSPWAKLSYNSPLHF
DNA: TGTGCCAGCAGCCCCTGGGCCAAACTCTCCTATAATTCACCCCTCCACTTT

J: TRBJ1-2
size: NA
V: TRBV4-3
D: NA
CDR3: CASSQDRVYYGYTF
DNA: TGCGCCAGCAGCCAAGACAGGGTTTACTATGGCTACACCTTC

J: TRBJ2-3
size: NA
V: TRBV4-2
D: TRBD2
CDR3: CASSPTYGGNTDTQYF
DNA: TGTGCCAGCAGCCCCACCTACGGGGGGAACACAGATACGCAGTATTTT

J: TRBJ1-1
size: NA
V: TRBV5-5
D: NA
CDR3: CASSTTRNTEAFF
DNA: TGTGCCAGCAGCACTACACGGAACACTGAAGCTTTCTTT

J: TRBJ2-5
size: few
V: TRBV16
D: NA
CDR3: CASSQFEGSQETQYF
DNA: TGTGCCAGCAGCCAATTCGAGGGCAGCCAAGAGACCCAGTACTTC

J: TRBJ1-4
size: NA
V: TRBV30
D: NA
CDR3: CAWGGMTGRNEKLFF
DNA: TGTGCCTGGGGTGGAATGACAGGCCGAAATGAAAAACTGTTTTTT

J: TRBJ2-1
size: NA
V: TRBV10-3
D: TRBD2
CDR3: CAISESPSGENNEQFF
DNA: TGTGCCATCAGTGAGTCGCCTAGCGGGGAAAACAATGAGCAGTTCTTC

J: TRBJ2-1
size: NA
V: TRBV10-3
D: TRBD2
CDR3: CAITTGLAGVSYNEQFF
DNA: TGTGCCATCACCACAGGGTTAGCGGGGGTCTCCTACAATGAGCAGTTCTTC

J: TRBJ1-3
size: NA
V: TRBV7-9
D: NA
CDR3: CASSPPPRVSGNTIYF
DNA: TGTGCCAGCAGCCCTCCGCCCCGGGTTTCGGGAAACACCATATATTTT

J: TRBJ1-1
size: NA
V: TRBV7-3
D: NA
CDR3: CASSLEQFTEAFF
DNA: TGTGCCAGCAGCTTAGAACAATTCACTGAAGCTTTCTTT

J: TRBJ2-2
size: once
V: TRBV11-3
D: NA
CDR3: CASSPRESGTGELFF
DNA: TGTGCCAGCAGCCCCCGGGAATCGGGCACCGGGGAGCTGTTTTTT

J: TRBJ2-3
size: NA
V: TRBV7-9
D: TRBD1
CDR3: CASSTRQGKVTDTQYF
DNA: TGTGCCAGCAGCACAAGACAGGGGAAGGTAACAGATACGCAGTATTTT

J: TRBJ2-3
size: NA
V: TRBV27
D: NA
CDR3: CASMEGGGTDTQYF
DNA: TGTGCCAGCATGGAAGGGGGTGGCACAGATACGCAGTATTTT

J: TRBJ2-1
size: NA
V: TRBV7-9
D: NA
CDR3: CASTPGNEQFF
DNA: TGTGCCAGCACCCCGGGCAATGAGCAGTTCTTC

J: TRBJ1-5
size: NA
V: TRBV30
D: NA
CDR3: CAWEQGSRVGSNQPQHF
DNA: TGTGCCTGGGAGCAGGGGTCGCGGGTTGGTAGCAATCAGCCCCAGCATTTT

J: TRBJ1-4
size: NA
V: TRBV6-5
D: NA
CDR3: CASSGRGDEKLFF
DNA: TGTGCCAGCAGTGGGAGGGGGGATGAAAAACTGTTTTTT

J: TRBJ2-3
size: NA
V: TRBV5-4
D: TRBD1
CDR3: CASSSATGRSTDTQYF
DNA: TGTGCCAGCAGCTCCGCGACAGGGCGTAGCACAGATACGCAGTATTTT

J: TRBJ2-2
size: NA
V: TRBV4-3
D: TRBD2
CDR3: CASSPRLLSGSTGELFF
DNA: TGCGCCAGCAGCCCCCGCTTGTTGAGCGGGAGCACCGGGGAGCTGTTTTTT

J: TRBJ2-6
size: NA
V: TRBV6-4
D: NA
CDR3: CASSLGLGEDVLTF
DNA: TGTGCCAGCAGTCTGGGGTTGGGAGAGGACGTCCTGACTTTC

J: TRBJ1-1
size: few
V: TRBV30
D: TRBD1
CDR3: CACLDRTTEAFF
DNA: TGTGCCTGCCTGGACAGGACCACTGAAGCTTTCTTT

J: TRBJ2-5
size: NA
V: TRBV5-6
D: TRBD1
CDR3: CASSLGQGYVETQYF
DNA: TGTGCCAGCAGCTTAGGACAGGGGTACGTGGAGACCCAGTACTTC

J: TRBJ1-1
size: NA
V: TRBV5-1
D: TRBD1
CDR3: CASSFDRVQPFF
DNA: TGCGCCAGCAGCTTCGACAGGGTGCAGCCTTTCTTT

J: TRBJ1-2
size: NA
V: TRBV5-1
D: NA
CDR3: CASSLGPEEYYGYTF
DNA: TGCGCCAGCAGCTTGGGGCCAGAAGAATACTATGGCTACACCTTC

J: TRBJ1-4
size: NA
V: TRBV4-3
D: TRBD1
CDR3: CASSQGIGTAEKLFF
DNA: TGCGCCAGCAGTCAAGGTATCGGGACAGCGGAAAAACTGTTTTTT

J: TRBJ1-5
size: few
V: TRBV7-3
D: NA
CDR3: CASSLTGAQPQHF
DNA: TGTGCCAGCAGCTTAACGGGGGCCCAGCCCCAGCATTTT

J: TRBJ1-5
size: once
V: TRBV30
D: TRBD1
CDR3: CAWSSGTGKQPQHF
DNA: TGTGCCTGGAGTAGTGGGACAGGGAAACAGCCCCAGCATTTT